The 32 T cell receptor beta chains listed next were all sequenced from one sample in a study of T cell repertoires in cytomegalovirus infection. One entry per CDR3 protein, called by TCRdb with MiXCR from the reads. The data hold about 440,000 distinct CDR3 sequences, with 31% observed a single time. Sequenced sample: PBMCs. Receptors originate from a human donor in good health (CMV status not recorded). Some clones in this sample may be carry-over from other donors' samples.

The table lists this clonotype with a few counts. The chain is built from TRBV18 and TRBJ2-5; tentatively, D is TRBD1 (6 bases). Germline V gives CDR1 KGHSH, CDR2 LQKENI. The V and J ends lost 2 bases and 4 bases respectively, with 14 bases between them. The length of the CDR3 is 15 residues. CDR3 coding DNA: TGTGCCAGCTCACCAGGGGGCCAGCTGGTAGAGACCCAGTACTTC. Residues: CASSPGGQLVETQYF.

V and J are TRBV20-1 and TRBJ1-4, with 8 bases identical to TRBD1. The CDR3 is 13 residues long. Germline CDR1 DFQATT, CDR2 SNEGSKA (reference sequence). The V segment lost 3 bases and the J segment 6 bases; nucleotides outside the gene matches: 3. The CDR3 DNA is TGCAGTGCTAGCAGGGGGCGAGATGAAAAACTGTTTTTT. Its protein product is CSASRGRDEKLFF.

V usage is TRBV29-1 and J usage is TRBJ2-1, with 9 bases identical to TRBD2. The CDR3 loop spans 15 amino acids. With V trimmed by 4 bases and J by 8 bases, 12 bases remained unmatched. CDR1 and CDR2 (germline): SQVTM, ANQGSEA. The CDR3 nucleotides are TGCAGCGTTGGAGGAGGCGGGGGGGCGAGGCATGAGCAGTTCTTC. This codes for CSVGGGGGARHEQFF.

The chain joins TRBV12-3 or TRBV12-4 to TRBJ2-1, with D tentatively TRBD1 (6 bases). CDR3 length: 12 residues. The V end lost 5 bases, the J end lost 12 bases, and 14 bases lay between the germline ends. The DNA of the CDR3 is TGTGCCAGCAGTCCCGGGACAATGATGCAGTTCTTC. Translating it yields CASSPGTMMQFF.

With respect to this clonotype: A junction boundary mismatches the germline segment, possibly from a read error. The chain employs TRBV7-6 and TRBJ2-3, with 11 bases identical to TRBD2. The CDR3 consists of 18 residues. CDR1 and CDR2 (germline): SGHVS, FNYEAQ. DNA for the CDR3: TGTGTCAGCAGCTTAAGGTTCCTAGCGGGGGGTAGCACAGATACGCAGTATTTT. It is translated as CVSSLRFLAGGSTDTQYF.

Remarks on this clonotype: A junction boundary mismatches the germline segment, possibly from a read error. The chain has TRBV7-2 and TRBJ2-7; D could derive from TRBD1 or TRBD2 (5 bases each). This CDR3 comprises 15 residues. Germline assignment: CDR1 SGHTA and CDR2 FQGNSA. CDR3 sequence reads: CASSQWQGPSREQSF. As DNA, the CDR3 is TGTGCCAGCAGCCAATGGCAGGGACCTTCTCGCGAGCAGTCCTTC.

Many counts were recorded for this clonotype. CDR3 nucleotides: TGTGCCAGCAGCTTAGTCCGGCGGAACACTGAAGCTTTCTTT. Protein product: CASSLVRRNTEAFF. V usage is TRBV7-2 and J usage is TRBJ1-1, with D unresolved. Between the trimmed V and J ends, which lost 1 base and 1 base, there was a span of 7 bases. The CDR3 totals 14 residues. The V gene's germline CDR1 is SGHTA and CDR2 FQGNSA.

The genes are TRBV4-1 and TRBJ2-1, with D tentatively TRBD1 (5 bases). Trimming pared 5 bases from V and 15 bases from J, leaving 23 bases between. The length of the CDR3 is 14 residues. Germline V gene sequence: CDR1 MGHRA, CDR2 YSYEKL. The chain's CDR3 is CASSLRARVRVAFF. DNA of the CDR3: TGCGCCAGCAGCTTAAGGGCCAGGGTACGGGTTGCGTTCTTC.

This clonotype was seen at least ten times. The CDR3 sequence: CASSFRGLVGNTIYF. CDR3 DNA: TGTGCCAGCAGTTTCAGGGGGCTGGTTGGAAACACCATATATTTT. The V and J genes are TRBV28 and TRBJ1-3; 8 bases map to TRBD1. Germline V gene sequence: CDR1 MDHEN, CDR2 SYDVKM. This CDR3 spans 15 amino acids. With 3 bases clipped from V and 3 bases from J, the junction kept 4 bases outside the gene matches.

The chain has TRBV19 and TRBJ1-1; 10 positions agree with TRBD1. Germline values: CDR1 LNHDA, CDR2 SQIVND (reference sequence). Germline trimming cut 7 bases from V and 0 bases from J; bases unmatched to any gene: 8. This CDR3 comprises 16 residues. The CDR3, as DNA: TGTGCCAGTAATCCCCGGGACAGGGGATTGAACACTGAAGCTTTCTTT. This gives the protein CASNPRDRGLNTEAFF.

The chain recombines TRBV19 with TRBJ2-1; possible D gene TRBD1, 5 bases. The CDR3 sequence is 14 residues long. Looked up from germline, CDR1 is LNHDA and CDR2 is SQIVND (reference sequence). Deletions cut 0 bases from V and 9 bases from J, with 12 bases between. The CDR3 loop is CASSIDIWGGEQFF. The CDR3 DNA follows: TGTGCCAGTAGTATAGATATTTGGGGCGGTGAGCAGTTCTTC. Complete variable domain (other parts from reference TRBV19 and TRBJ2-1): DGGITQSPKYLFRKEGQNVTLSCEQNLNHDAMYWYRQDPGQGLRLIYYSQIVNDFQKGDIAEGYSVSREKKESFPLTVTSAQKNPTAFYLCASSIDIWGGEQFFGPGTRLTVL.

V is TRBV28 and J is TRBJ2-4; D is perhaps TRBD1 (6 bases). The CDR3 sequence is 15 residues long. CDR1 MDHEN and CDR2 SYDVKM come from the germline V gene. V was trimmed by 4 bases and J by 2 bases, leaving 12 bases between them. DNA of the CDR3: TGTGCCAGCAGTTCGTCACAGGGATCCAAAAACATTCAGTACTTC. The encoded protein is CASSSSQGSKNIQYF.

The V call is TRBV6-5, the J call TRBJ2-4, with D tentatively TRBD2 (5 bases). V was clipped by 6 bases and J by 2 bases, with 11 bases between them. This CDR3 has 14 residues. Germline lookup yields CDR1 MNHEY and CDR2 SVGAGI. CDR3 coding DNA: TGTGCCAGCAGCAGACGGGATTCCAAAAACATTCAGTACTTC. It translates to CASSRRDSKNIQYF.

The chain links TRBV24-1 to TRBJ1-5; D gene unclear. Trimming removed 3 bases from V and 8 bases from J, with 16 bases in between. Germline V gene sequence: CDR1 KGHDR, CDR2 SFDVKD. The CDR3 is 15 residues long. CDR3 nucleotides: TGTGCCACCAGTGATGCGGGAGCACCCTCGGAGCCCCAGCATTTT. Translating gives CATSDAGAPSEPQHF.

This clonotype was recorded many times. The genes are TRBV12-3 or TRBV12-4 and TRBJ1-4; D remains unclear. The CDR3 has 15 amino acids. V lost 6 bases and J 0 bases, leaving 11 bases between the germline ends. CDR3 nucleotide sequence: TGTGCCAGCAGCCCTCGGGCCGCAACTAATGAAAAACTGTTTTTT. It is translated as CASSPRAATNEKLFF.

This clonotype was observed at least ten times. DNA of the CDR3: TGTGCCAGTAGGGGGGGCGTGGATCAGCCCCAGCATTTT. Residues: CASRGGVDQPQHF. The gene calls are TRBV19 and TRBJ1-5, with a tentative D call TRBD1 (6 bases). The CDR3 spans 13 residues. Trimming cost V 6 bases and J 5 bases, with 11 bases left between them. Germline assignment: CDR1 LNHDA and CDR2 SQIVND (reference sequence). The full variable domain, with the rest looked up from reference TRBV19 and TRBJ1-5, is DGGITQSPKYLFRKEGQNVTLSCEQNLNHDAMYWYRQDPGQGLRLIYYSQIVNDFQKGDIAEGYSVSREKKESFPLTVTSAQKNPTAFYLCASRGGVDQPQHFGDGTRLSIL.

The CDR3 is CASSPPSGGPYEQYF. For the CDR3, the DNA is TGTGCCAGCAGCCCCCCTAGCGGGGGTCCCTACGAGCAGTACTTC. The V and J genes are TRBV7-9 and TRBJ2-7; 10 bases are shared with TRBD2. Germline assignment: CDR1 SEHNR and CDR2 FQNEAQ (reference sequence). The V gene end was trimmed by 5 bases and the J gene end by 2 bases; junction bases not matched to a gene: 6. The CDR3 has 15 residues.

The chain combines TRBV28 with TRBJ2-2, with no clear D. The CDR3 covers 15 residues. Germline CDR1 reads MDHEN; CDR2 reads SYDVKM. The ends were cut back, 3 bases at V and 5 bases at J, with 13 bases in the middle. The CDR3 is CASSFPERATGELFF. For the CDR3, the DNA is TGTGCCAGCAGTTTTCCGGAGAGAGCTACCGGGGAGCTGTTTTTT.

This chain links TRBV6-1 with TRBJ1-2, with a weak D call TRBD1 (6 bases). The length of the CDR3 is 14 residues. Germline assignment: CDR1 MNHNS and CDR2 SASEGT. The V and J ends lost 7 bases and 4 bases respectively, with 16 bases between them. CDR3 nucleotides: TGTGCCAGCAAGGTCACAGGGTCTGGCTATGGCTACACCTTC. Its protein is CASKVTGSGYGYTF.

This chain joins TRBV24-1 and TRBJ2-2, with 9 bases identical to TRBD1. The CDR3 is made up of 15 amino acids. J was trimmed by 0 bases and V by 7 bases; bases with no gene match: 2. The V gene's germline CDR1 is KGHDR and CDR2 SFDVKD. The CDR3 DNA is TGTGCCACCAGCACAGGGGGCTCGAACACCGGGGAGCTGTTTTTT. Translated: CATSTGGSNTGELFF.

CDR3 nucleotide sequence: TGTGCCAGCTCACCACCACAGGGGCGGAACACTGAAGCTTTCTTT. Its translation: CASSPPQGRNTEAFF. The chain is built from TRBV18 and TRBJ1-1; 7 bases fit TRBD1. CDR1 is KGHSH and CDR2 is LQKENI in the germline V gene. There are 15 residues in the CDR3. V was pared by 0 bases and J by 1 base, with 2 bases of the junction left unmatched.

This clonotype was seen repeatedly, ten times or more. This chain joins TRBV7-9 and TRBJ1-5, with unresolved D. The CDR3 runs to 15 residues. V gave up 0 bases and J gave up 1 base, with 7 bases separating them. Germline V gene data show CDR1 as SEHNR and CDR2 as FQNEAQ (reference sequence). CDR3 loop: CASSLAVGSNQPQHF. CDR3 DNA sequence: TGTGCCAGCAGCTTAGCGGTGGGGAGCAATCAGCCCCAGCATTTT.

The V gene is TRBV18, the J gene TRBJ2-1; 9 bases match TRBD2. Germline loops: CDR1 KGHSH, CDR2 LQKENI. V trimming: 1 base; J trimming: 4 bases; junction bases outside the gene matches: 14. The CDR3 is 19 residues long. This CDR3 reads CASSPLNGGGAPLYNEQFF. CDR3 nucleotide sequence: TGTGCCAGCTCACCACTCAACGGCGGGGGGGCTCCCCTTTACAATGAGCAGTTCTTC.

Ten or more counts support this clonotype. The rearrangement uses TRBV12-3 or TRBV12-4 and TRBJ1-6; D unresolved. The CDR3 spans 15 residues. V dropped 4 bases and J dropped 7 bases, with 14 bases sitting between them. The CDR3 DNA is TGTGCCAGCAGTTCTCCAGGAGCAAGGAATTCACCCCTCCACTTT. It specifies CASSSPGARNSPLHF.

This clonotype was seen many times. This chain links TRBV7-8 with TRBJ2-5; 11 nucleotides match TRBD2. Germline values: CDR1 SGHVS, CDR2 FQNEAQ. V lost 2 bases to trimming and J lost 0 bases; unmatched junction nucleotides: 8. This CDR3 has 18 amino acids. The CDR3 is CASSLRGLAERYQETQYF. The CDR3 nucleotides read TGTGCCAGCAGCTTAAGGGGACTAGCGGAGAGGTACCAAGAGACCCAGTACTTC. Full variable domain (rest looked up from reference TRBV7-8 and TRBJ2-5): GAGVSQSPRYKVAKRGQDVALRCDPISGHVSLFWYQQALGQGPEFLTYFQNEAQLDKSGLPSDRFFAERPEGSVSTLKIQRTQQEDSAVYLCASSLRGLAERYQETQYFGPGTRLLVL.

The J gene is TRBJ1-5, the V gene TRBV20-1; D is unclear. Per germline, CDR1 DFQATT and CDR2 SNEGSKA (reference sequence). The V end lost 0 bases, the J end lost 1 base, and 10 bases lay between the germline ends. CDR3 size: 15 residues. CDR3 coding DNA: TGCAGTGCTAGAGAACACCTTGTAAGCAATCAGCCCCAGCATTTT. Translation gives CSAREHLVSNQPQHF.

This chain joins TRBV29-1 and TRBJ1-1, with 10 bases fitting TRBD1. CDR1 is SQVTM, CDR2 ANQGSEA, per germline. The CDR3 length is 16 residues. J gave up 5 bases and V 2 bases, and 11 bases lay outside the gene matches. The CDR3 DNA reads TGCAGCGTTGAAAAATTATCGGGACAGGGGACAACTGAAGCTTTCTTT. Its translation: CSVEKLSGQGTTEAFF.

This clonotype was recorded at least ten times. This chain connects TRBV7-6 to TRBJ2-2, with D uncertain. There are 14 residues in the CDR3. With 1 base removed from V and 2 bases from J, the gap between germline ends came to 5 bases. Germline CDR1 and CDR2: SGHVS and FNYEAQ. The CDR3, as DNA: TGTGCCAGCAGCTTAGACAGTAACACCGGGGAGCTGTTTTTT. Translated, it gives CASSLDSNTGELFF.

This chain uses TRBV20-1 with TRBJ2-1; 9 bases are a match to TRBD2. V lost 0 bases and J lost 9; bases outside the gene matches: 9. Per the germline V gene, CDR1 is DFQATT and CDR2 is SNEGSKA (reference sequence). CDR3 size: 15 residues. The CDR3 coding sequence is TGCAGTGCTAGAGATTTAGCGGGGGCCACGGTTGAGCAGTTCTTC. It yields the protein CSARDLAGATVEQFF.

Written as DNA, the CDR3 is TGTGCCAGCAGTTTGCAGGCGAAGAACACTGAAGCTTTCTTT. This sequence encodes CASSLQAKNTEAFF. This sequence joins TRBV27 and TRBJ1-1; D is ambiguous. The V end was cut by 3 bases, the J end by 1 base, with 9 bases between. This CDR3 comprises 14 residues. The germline V gene encodes CDR1 MNHEY and CDR2 SMNVEV (reference sequence).

This clonotype showed up just a few times. The CDR3, as DNA: TGCGCCAGCAGCCCCAATGACAGGGCAGTTGGCTACACCTTC. This gives the protein CASSPNDRAVGYTF. The gene calls are TRBV4-1 and TRBJ1-2, with 7 bases identical to TRBD1. In germline, CDR1 is MGHRA, CDR2 YSYEKL. The CDR3 spans 14 residues. Trimming at V came to 4 bases and at J to 7 bases, leaving 9 bases not matched to a gene.

This clonotype has more than one count but fewer than ten. The chain has TRBV12-3 or TRBV12-4 and TRBJ1-1, with D possibly being TRBD1 (5 bases). Trimming pared 7 bases from V and 6 bases from J, leaving 24 bases between. This CDR3 has 16 residues. CDR3 sequence (DNA): TGTGCCAGCACCCCCTGGGGGACCGGGAGGGGCGCTGAAGCTTTCTTT. Amino acid sequence: CASTPWGTGRGAEAFF.